These 27 T cell receptor beta chains share one sample of origin, sequenced in a study of control samples from healthy donors and cancer patients. Only in-frame clones appear in the TCRdb table, and some are missing; sequencing was by immunoSEQ multiplex PCR. The repertoire holds approximately 150,000 clones, with under 95% as singletons. Sequenced: blood. The receptors stem from a man aged 18 to 29 in good health.

The rearrangement links TRBV19 to TRBJ2-3, with D maybe TRBD2 (5 bases). CDR1 and CDR2 from the germline V gene are LNHDA and SQIVND (reference sequence). The CDR3 consists of 13 residues. V lost 5 bases to trimming and J lost 6 bases, with 12 bases between them. The CDR3 reads CASSVVGADTQYF. As DNA, the CDR3 is TGTGCCAGTAGTGTAGTGGGAGCTGATACGCAGTATTTT.

This sequence joins TRBV13 and TRBJ2-7; 9 bases are shared with TRBD2. The CDR3 contains 14 residues. Germline V gene data show CDR1 as PRHDT and CDR2 as FYEKMQ (reference sequence). The junction had 3 bases not matched to a gene; V was cut back by 4 bases and J by 2 bases. The CDR3 nucleotides are TGTGCCAGCAGCTCGCGCGGGAGGGCCTACGAGCAGTACTTC. This gives the protein CASSSRGRAYEQYF.

CDR3 protein: CASSLGHPSGYTF. CDR3 coding DNA: TGTGCCAGCAGCTTAGGCCACCCCTCTGGCTACACCTTC. The genes are TRBV7-9 and TRBJ1-2, with D unclear. In germline, CDR1 is SEHNR, CDR2 FQNEAQ (reference sequence). The CDR3 loop spans 13 amino acids. V was pared by 1 base and J by 7 bases, with 10 bases between.

The rearrangement joins TRBV7-2 to TRBJ2-1, with 13 bases matching TRBD2. Germline CDR1 SGHTA, CDR2 FQGNSA. With V trimmed by 5 bases and J by 7 bases, 14 bases remained unmatched. The CDR3 contains 18 residues. CDR3 nucleotides: TGTGCCAGCAGCCCGGGTGGACTAGCGGGAGATAAAGGTAATGAGCAGTTCTTC. Its protein product is CASSPGGLAGDKGNEQFF.

V usage is TRBV24-1 and J usage is TRBJ2-3, with 9 bases that match TRBD1. This CDR3 is 13 amino acids long. Losses at the gene ends were 9 bases for V and 4 bases for J; bases not matched to a gene: 4. Germline CDR1 KGHDR, CDR2 SFDVKD. The CDR3 DNA sequence: TGTGCCACCGAGGGACAGGGTGCAGATACGCAGTATTTT. It yields the protein CATEGQGADTQYF.

The chain uses TRBV30 and TRBJ2-1; the D is unclear. V lost 3 bases and J 7 bases, leaving 4 bases between the germline ends. The CDR3 sequence is 10 residues long. CDR1 and CDR2 (germline): GTSNPN, SVGIG (reference sequence). CDR3 sequence (DNA): TGTGCCTGGAGAGGGAATGAGCAGTTCTTC. This sequence encodes CAWRGNEQFF.

The chain employs TRBV19 and TRBJ1-4, with TRBD1 identical over 11 bases. The J segment lost 8 bases and the V segment lost 7 bases, leaving 9 bases of the junction unmatched. The CDR3 extends over 15 amino acids. In germline, CDR1 is LNHDA, CDR2 SQIVND (reference sequence). Written as DNA, the CDR3 is TGTGCCAGTAAACAAGGACAGGGGGCTAGAGAAAAACTGTTTTTT. It encodes CASKQGQGAREKLFF.

The chain recombines TRBV7-9 with TRBJ2-7; maybe TRBD2 (5 bases). The CDR3 covers 15 residues. In germline, CDR1 is SEHNR, CDR2 FQNEAQ (reference sequence). V lost 1 base to trimming and J lost 2 bases, with 12 bases between them. The CDR3 DNA is TGTGCCAGCAGCTTAGTTAGCGCCACCACCTACGAGCAGTACTTC. Residues: CASSLVSATTYEQYF.

The V and J genes are TRBV19 and TRBJ2-5; TRBD1 is a possible D gene (5 bases). V was cut by 5 bases and J by 4 bases, with 14 bases left in between. Per germline, CDR1 LNHDA and CDR2 SQIVND (reference sequence). CDR3 length: 14 residues. CDR3: CASSPQGEPETQYF. DNA for the CDR3: TGTGCCAGTAGTCCCCAAGGGGAACCAGAGACCCAGTACTTC.

The rearrangement links TRBV18 to TRBJ2-3; D may be TRBD1 (6 bases). Germline assignment: CDR1 KGHSH and CDR2 LQKENI. This CDR3 is 13 amino acids long. V was pared by 8 bases and J by 2 bases, with 11 bases between. This CDR3 reads CASRGHITDTQYF. In DNA form, the CDR3 reads TGTGCCAGCCGGGGACATATCACAGATACGCAGTATTTT. Drawing the rest from reference TRBV18 and TRBJ2-3, the complete variable domain is NAGVMQNPRHLVRRRGQEARLRCSPMKGHSHVYWYRQLPEEGLKFMVYLQKENIIDESGMPKERFSAEFPKEGPSILRIQQVVRGDSAAYFCASRGHITDTQYFGPGTRLTVL.

The rearrangement links TRBV30 to TRBJ2-1, with D perhaps assigned TRBD1 or TRBD2 (6 bases each). The CDR3 spans 13 residues. CDR1 and CDR2 from the germline V gene are GTSNPN and SVGIG (reference sequence). Trimming cost V 7 bases and J 8 bases, with 18 bases left between them. In DNA form, the CDR3 reads TGTGCCTTAGCGGACAGTTTAAGAGATGAGCAGTTCTTC. Its translation is CALADSLRDEQFF. Variable domain in full (rest from reference TRBV30 and TRBJ2-1): SQTIHQWPATLVQPVGSPLSLECTVEGTSNPNLYWYRQAAGRGLQLLFYSVGIGQISSEVPQNLSASRPQDRQFILSSKKLLLSDSGFYLCALADSLRDEQFFGPGTRLTVL.

The gene calls are TRBV6-6 and TRBJ2-1, with unresolved D. CDR3 length: 15 amino acids. Germline values: CDR1 MNHNY, CDR2 SVGAGI (reference sequence). V gave up 6 bases and J gave up 0 bases, with 12 bases separating them. CDR3 in DNA: TGTGCCAGCAGCCTCAAATCCAGCTCCTACAATGAGCAGTTCTTC. Translation: CASSLKSSSYNEQFF.

V usage is TRBV5-5 and J usage is TRBJ2-1; D remains unclear. There are 11 residues in the CDR3. The germline V gene encodes CDR1 SGHKS and CDR2 YYEKEE (reference sequence). Trimming took 6 bases from V and 2 from J, leaving 3 bases between them. The CDR3 sequence: CASIAYNEQFF. The CDR3, as DNA: TGTGCCAGCATTGCCTACAATGAGCAGTTCTTC. Looking up the rest from reference TRBV5-5 and TRBJ2-1 gives the full variable domain: DAGVTQSPTHLIKTRGQQVTLRCSPISGHKSVSWYQQVLGQGPQFIFQYYEKEERGRGNFPDRFSARQFPNYSSELNVNALLLGDSALYLCASIAYNEQFFGPGTRLTVL.

V usage is TRBV25-1 and J usage is TRBJ1-2; D gene ambiguous. This CDR3 comprises 17 residues. V lost 3 bases to trimming and J lost 6 bases, with 23 bases between them. CDR1 and CDR2 (germline): MGHDK, SYGVNS. The CDR3 protein is CASSDSSFRVWSDGYTF. In DNA, the CDR3 is TGTGCCAGCAGTGATTCCTCGTTTAGGGTATGGTCGGATGGCTACACCTTC.

V is TRBV24-1 and J is TRBJ1-5, with 11 bases that match TRBD1. With V trimmed by 4 bases and J by 5 bases, 0 bases remained unmatched. Germline V CDR1 and CDR2: KGHDR, SFDVKD. The CDR3 is 14 amino acids. The CDR3 here is CATSEDRGHQPQHF. In DNA form, the CDR3 reads TGTGCCACCAGTGAGGACAGGGGGCATCAGCCCCAGCATTTT.

V and J are TRBV29-1 and TRBJ2-7, with D possibly being TRBD1 or TRBD2 (5 bases each). V lost 5 bases and J 3 bases, leaving 14 bases between the germline ends. The CDR3 spans 13 residues. Germline assignment: CDR1 SQVTM and CDR2 ANQGSEA. As DNA, the CDR3 is TGCAGCGTTTCGTGGGGGACCGGCTACGAGCAGTACTTC. This encodes CSVSWGTGYEQYF.

V gene TRBV6-5 combines with J gene TRBJ1-4; possible D gene TRBD1, 6 bases. CDR3 length: 12 amino acids. V was shortened by 5 bases and J by 8 bases, with 9 bases between the two germline ends. Germline values: CDR1 MNHEY, CDR2 SVGAGI. In DNA form, the CDR3 reads TGTGCCAGCAGTACAGGGTTGGAAAAACTGTTTTTT. This codes for CASSTGLEKLFF.

The V and J genes are TRBV11-2 and TRBJ2-5; D is undetermined. The CDR3 consists of 14 residues. Germline lookup yields CDR1 SGHAT and CDR2 FQNNGV. V was shortened by 4 bases and J by 3 bases, with 12 bases between the two germline ends. The CDR3 sequence: CASSWVSAEETQYF. DNA of the CDR3: TGTGCCAGCAGCTGGGTGAGCGCAGAAGAGACCCAGTACTTC.

The chain links TRBV7-8 to TRBJ2-5; TRBD2 matches 11 bases. The CDR3 runs to 17 residues. Germline loops: CDR1 SGHVS, CDR2 FQNEAQ. The junction had 10 bases not matched to a gene; V was cut back by 2 bases and J by 5 bases. CDR3 bases: TGTGCCAGCAGCTTATTGGGTAGCGGGGGGGCTCGGGAGACCCAGTACTTC. Translated, it gives CASSLLGSGGARETQYF.

The V call is TRBV25-1, the J call TRBJ1-4, with D unresolved. Looked up from germline, CDR1 is MGHDK and CDR2 is SYGVNS. V was cut by 4 bases and J by 7 bases, with 1 base left in between. There are 10 residues in the CDR3. The chain's CDR3 is CASSGEKLFF. The CDR3 DNA reads as TGTGCCAGCAGTGGTGAAAAACTGTTTTTT.

J is TRBJ2-5 and V is TRBV24-1; no firm D call. Germline CDR1 KGHDR, CDR2 SFDVKD. V was trimmed by 2 bases and J by 5 bases, leaving 5 bases between them. The CDR3 covers 12 residues. The CDR3 nucleotides read TGTGCCACCAGTGATTACGGTGAGACCCAGTACTTC. Translating gives CATSDYGETQYF.

The CDR3 coding sequence is TGTGCCAGCAGCCAGGTTTCGGCAGGGGGAAGGGAAAAACTGTTTTTT. It is translated as CASSQVSAGGREKLFF. The chain employs TRBV4-2 and TRBJ1-4; 7 bases align to TRBD1. V gave up 3 bases and J gave up 8 bases; unmatched junction bases: 12. Germline V gives CDR1 LGHNA, CDR2 YNFKEQ. This CDR3 is 16 amino acids long.

The V and J genes are TRBV6-5 and TRBJ1-2, with no clear D. This CDR3 has 14 residues. The germline CDR1 and CDR2 sequences are MNHEY and SVGAGI. V lost 0 bases and J 3 bases, leaving 8 bases between the germline ends. The CDR3 sequence is CASSYSETHYGYTF. CDR3 nucleotide sequence: TGTGCCAGCAGTTACTCAGAGACGCACTATGGCTACACCTTC.

This chain uses TRBV19 with TRBJ2-2; D is possibly TRBD2 (6 bases). This CDR3 has 13 amino acids. CDR1 is LNHDA, CDR2 SQIVND, per germline (reference sequence). V was cut by 10 bases and J by 6 bases, with 15 bases left in between. CDR3 protein: CATKLGEAGELFF. In nucleotides, the CDR3 is TGTGCCACGAAACTAGGGGAGGCCGGGGAGCTGTTTTTT.

V usage is TRBV2 and J usage is TRBJ1-2; D call uncertain. This CDR3 has 13 amino acids. The germline gives CDR1 SNHLY, CDR2 FYNNEI. The V and J ends lost 4 bases and 4 bases respectively, with 10 bases between them. CDR3 loop: CASSGGRPYGYTF. CDR3 coding DNA: TGTGCCAGCAGTGGAGGACGCCCCTATGGCTACACCTTC.

The chain is built from TRBV19 and TRBJ1-1, with a possible D match to TRBD1 (6 bases). Germline V gene lookup returns CDR1 LNHDA and CDR2 SQIVND (reference sequence). Trimming removed 1 base from V and 6 bases from J, with 15 bases in between. The CDR3 is 15 amino acids. The CDR3 is CASSIGVMGAAEAFF. CDR3 DNA sequence: TGTGCCAGTAGTATAGGGGTAATGGGGGCCGCTGAAGCTTTCTTT.

The CDR3 DNA is TGTGCCAGCAGCCAACGGACAGGGGCTGGCTACACCTTC. Translated: CASSQRTGAGYTF. The J gene is TRBJ1-2, the V gene TRBV3-1 (or the pseudogene TRBV3-2); TRBD1 matches 9 bases. Unmatched junction bases numbered 2, after V lost 2 bases and J lost 7 bases. The CDR3 sequence is 13 residues long. In germline, CDR1 is LGHDT, CDR2 YNNKEL (reference sequence).